This TCR beta chain derives from a study of T-cell reconstitution after alpha-beta-depleted transplantation in children. Notes on the study in general: By about two months after transplant, alpha-beta T cells reportedly arose from several hundred graft clones that had expanded. One year post-transplant, T-cell counts and diversity were largely derived from T cells produced anew.

About this clonotype itself: The target antigen is unknown.

The CDR3 has 15 residues. The germline V gene has CDR1 SGHKS and CDR2 YYEKEE (reference sequence). V was clipped by 0 bases and J by 9 bases; unmatched bases: 9. Library preparation (for TCRbeta) was performed with unique molecular identifiers. TCRdb re-derived calls from the PCR reads in MiXCR, one entry per CDR3 protein. The sample carries approximately 500,000 distinct CDR3 sequences, approximately 30% recorded once. Sequenced here: PBMCs, sampled before TCRalphabeta/CD19-depleted stem cell transplant. The rearrangement links TRBV5-5 to TRBJ2-4; 7 bases map to TRBD1. This TCR was recovered from a boy under two years old with Wiskott-Aldrich syndrome, due to receive a stem cell transplant. CDR3 coding DNA: TGTGCCAGCAGCTTGGGAGACAGGGTCGTAACCATTCAGTACTTC. Amino acid sequence: CASSLGDRVVTIQYF.